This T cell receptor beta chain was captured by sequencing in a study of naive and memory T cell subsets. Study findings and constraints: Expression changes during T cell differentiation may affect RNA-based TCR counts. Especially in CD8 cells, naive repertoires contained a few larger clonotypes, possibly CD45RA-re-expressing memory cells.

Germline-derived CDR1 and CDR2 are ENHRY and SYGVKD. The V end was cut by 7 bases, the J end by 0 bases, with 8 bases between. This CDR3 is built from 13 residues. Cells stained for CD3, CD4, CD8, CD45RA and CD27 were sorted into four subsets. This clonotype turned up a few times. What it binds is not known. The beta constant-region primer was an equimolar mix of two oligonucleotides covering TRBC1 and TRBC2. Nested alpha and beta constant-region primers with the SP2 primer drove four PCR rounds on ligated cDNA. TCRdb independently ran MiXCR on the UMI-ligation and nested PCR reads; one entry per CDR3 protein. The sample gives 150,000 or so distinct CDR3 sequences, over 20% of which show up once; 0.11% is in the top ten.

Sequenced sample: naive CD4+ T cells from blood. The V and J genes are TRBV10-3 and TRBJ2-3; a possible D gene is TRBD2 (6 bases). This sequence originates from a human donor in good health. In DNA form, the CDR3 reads TGTGCCATCACACGGGAGAGCACAGATACGCAGTATTTT. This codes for CAITRESTDTQYF.